The 5 T cell receptor beta chains presented below share a single source sample, sequenced in a study of regulatory and conventional T cells in RAG deficiency. Here immunoSEQ multiplex PCR was the method, and the copy in TCRdb shows in-frame clones only, minus some. The data show about 28,000 clones, with 90% to 95% seen just once and over 0.75% held by the top ten. The sorted regulatory T cells were CD4+, CD25-high and CD127-low, with genomic DNA sequenced. These data were also reused for a study on regulatory T cells. This second study notes: Amplification used 52 TRBV primers and 13 TRBJ primers.

Input material: Tregs sorted from blood. The receptors here all came from a human donor in good health.

V usage is TRBV5-4 and J usage is TRBJ1-1; D is possibly TRBD1 (5 bases). From germline, CDR1 is SGHNT and CDR2 YYREEE (reference sequence). The ends were cut back, 2 bases at V and 3 bases at J, with 17 bases in the middle. The CDR3 covers 16 residues. CDR3 residues: CASSLSPAGSYTEAFF. The DNA of the CDR3 is TGTGCCAGCAGCTTATCACCTGCAGGGTCGTACACTGAAGCTTTCTTT.

V and J are TRBV7-8 and TRBJ1-1; no clear D gene. The V gene's germline CDR1 is SGHVS and CDR2 FQNEAQ. CDR3 length equals 16 residues. Between the trimmed V and J ends, which lost 0 bases and 1 base, there was a span of 12 bases. The CDR3 loop reads CASSLAVGRRNTEAFF. As DNA, the CDR3 is TGTGCCAGCAGCTTAGCGGTCGGGCGTCGGAACACTGAAGCTTTCTTT.

The V call is TRBV6-1, the J call TRBJ1-1; TRBD1 is a possible D gene (6 bases). V lost 6 bases and J lost 1, with 12 bases in between. Germline V lookup: CDR1 MNHNS, CDR2 SASEGT. CDR3 length equals 14 residues. The chain's CDR3 is CASRNRERNTEAFF. As DNA, the CDR3 is TGTGCCAGCAGGAACAGGGAAAGGAACACTGAAGCTTTCTTT.

The chain is built from TRBV4-1 and TRBJ2-5; TRBD1 aligns across 10 bases. The DNA end is more similar to TRBJ2-7, so the J call may be wrong. Per the germline V gene, CDR1 is MGHRA and CDR2 is YSYEKL. The CDR3 spans 14 residues. CDR3 sequence reads: CASSRDRGSYEQYF. The CDR3, as DNA: TGCGCCAGCAGCAGGGACAGGGGTTCCTACGAGCAGTACTTC.

This clone was recorded only once. The rearrangement links TRBV6-1 to TRBJ1-5; no clear D gene. Trimming removed 4 bases at V and 9 bases at J, with 16 bases between. The CDR3 loop spans 14 amino acids. From germline, CDR1 is MNHNS and CDR2 SASEGT. The CDR3 DNA sequence: TGTGCCAGCAGTGTCCATACTTCCTTAGGGCCCCAGCATTTT. It translates to CASSVHTSLGPQHF.